This TCR beta chain was recovered during a study of cytomegalovirus exposure and HLA in healthy donors. From germline, CDR1 is MNHNS and CDR2 SASEGT. The CDR3 has 15 residues. The J segment lost 1 base and the V segment lost 1 base, leaving 2 bases of the junction unmatched. Sequencing was performed with immunoSEQ multiplex PCR; in TCRdb, only in-frame clones are kept and a portion is missing. The sample lists 110,000 or so clones, about 85% occurring once. V usage is TRBV6-1 and J usage is TRBJ2-7; TRBD2 matches 9 bases. Sample: PBMCs. This TCR derives from a woman between 18 and 29 years old in good health and CMV-seronegative. In DNA form, the CDR3 reads TGTGCCAGCAGTGAAGGACTAGCGGATTCCTACGAGCAGTACTTC. Protein: CASSEGLADSYEQYF.